These T cell receptor beta chains were read from a single sample in a study of regulatory T cells in long-lasting Graves disease. TCRdb re-derived calls from the multiplex PCR reads in MiXCR, one entry per CDR3 protein. The sample gives some 420,000 distinct CDR3 sequences, 20% to 25% of which show up once; over 10% is in the top ten. The sequences come from peripheral blood mononuclear cells (PBMCs), collected when the disease was refractory, from a patient treated with antithyroid drugs. The receptors come from a female donor with Graves disease. Both conserved end residues are part of each CDR3. Fields, in order: D gene, V gene, J gene, clone size, CDR3 protein, CDR3 DNA. A D gene is named only where the DNA matches it firmly. Not all rows give a size; the values are once, few, many and, for expanded clones, a class.

TRBD2,TRBV4-3,TRBJ2-3,.,CASSQASGSYLSTDTQYF,TGCGCCAGCAGCCAAGCTAGCGGGAGTTACTTAAGCACAGATACGCAGTATTTT
.,TRBV7-9,TRBJ2-7,many,CASSPRDNYEQYF,TGTGCCAGCAGCCCCCGGGACAACTACGAGCAGTACTTC
.,TRBV7-2,TRBJ1-1,.,CASSLEGGPYSRHTEAFF,TGTGCCAGCAGCTTAGAGGGGGGGCCCTACTCCCGGCACACTGAAGCTTTCTTT
TRBD2,TRBV28,TRBJ2-4,many,CASRTVAGNIQYF,TGTGCCAGCAGGACGGTAGCGGGAAACATTCAGTACTTC
TRBD1,TRBV6-2/TRBV6-3,TRBJ1-2,few,CASSSTGGSLYGYTF,TGTGCCAGCAGTTCGACAGGGGGCTCTCTCTATGGCTACACCTTC
.,TRBV28,TRBJ1-2,many,CASIQGGNYGYTF,TGTGCCAGCATCCAGGGTGGCAACTATGGCTACACCTTC
.,TRBV10-3,TRBJ2-5,many,CAISEAIQGGETQYF,TGTGCCATCAGTGAGGCAATACAGGGTGGAGAGACCCAGTACTTC
.,TRBV2,TRBJ1-2,many,CASSERRDHILGYTF,TGTGCCAGCAGTGAAAGACGAGACCATATCCTCGGCTACACCTTC
.,TRBV7-2,TRBJ1-2,many,CASSLQTGLDYGYTF,TGTGCCAGCAGTTTACAAACAGGGTTGGACTATGGCTACACCTTC
TRBD1,TRBV5-1,TRBJ2-2,few,CASSLAGTGVGELFF,TGCGCCAGCAGCTTAGCCGGGACAGGGGTCGGGGAGCTGTTTTTT
.,TRBV7-9,TRBJ1-1,few,CASRGGPAQNTEAFF,TGTGCCAGCAGGGGGGGGCCAGCCCAGAACACTGAAGCTTTCTTT
TRBD1,TRBV20-1,TRBJ2-5,.,CSASPGTAQEAQYF,TGCAGTGCTAGCCCCGGGACAGCTCAAGAGGCCCAGTACTTC
.,TRBV2,TRBJ2-3,.,CASTRGLADTDTQYF,TGTGCCAGCACCCGAGGGCTGGCAGACACAGATACGCAGTATTTT
TRBD1,TRBV7-3,TRBJ2-5,.,CASSPEGQGVETQYF,TGTGCCAGCAGCCCCGAGGGACAGGGGGTAGAGACCCAGTACTTC
.,TRBV5-1,TRBJ1-6,.,CASSSLRARSPLHF,TGCGCCAGCAGCTCCCTCCGGGCCCGTTCACCCCTCCACTTT
.,TRBV10-3,TRBJ1-1,many,CAISESDRANTEAFF,TGTGCCATCAGTGAGTCGGACCGGGCAAACACTGAAGCTTTCTTT
.,TRBV28,TRBJ2-7,few,CASSESTGMCEQYF,TGTGCCAGCAGTGAAAGTACAGGGATGTGCGAGCAGTACTTC
TRBD2,TRBV20-1,TRBJ2-2,.,CSATLAGTGELFF,TGCAGTGCTACACTAGCGGGAACCGGGGAGCTGTTTTTT
.,TRBV6-1,TRBJ1-6,.,CASTQDYNSPLHF,TGTGCCAGCACCCAGGATTATAATTCACCCCTCCACTTT
TRBD1,TRBV25-1,TRBJ1-6,.,CASSESFARTGRFNSPLHF,TGTGCCAGCAGTGAATCCTTCGCTAGGACAGGGAGATTCAATTCACCCCTCCACTTT
.,TRBV6-1,TRBJ1-1,many,CASNELGNTEAFF,TGTGCCAGCAATGAACTGGGGAACACTGAAGCTTTCTTT
TRBD1,TRBV10-3,TRBJ2-7,many,CAISVDRNYEQYF,TGTGCCATCAGTGTGGACAGGAACTACGAGCAGTACTTC
TRBD2,TRBV28,TRBJ2-3,.,CASSSKIGLAVSTDTQYF,TGTGCCAGCAGTTCGAAAATCGGACTAGCGGTGAGCACAGATACGCAGTATTTT
.,TRBV9,TRBJ2-5,.,CASSRWGAQETQYF,TGTGCCAGCAGCCGATGGGGGGCCCAAGAGACCCAGTACTTC
TRBD1,TRBV20-1,TRBJ1-1,.,CSAGGQGFEAFF,TGCAGTGCTGGAGGACAGGGTTTTGAAGCTTTCTTT
.,TRBV6-1,TRBJ1-2,many,CASSDSRTDGPF,TGTGCCAGCAGTGATTCGAGGACGGATGGGCCCTTC
.,TRBV28,TRBJ1-3,many,CASSPPDRNTIYF,TGTGCCAGCAGTCCCCCGGACCGAAACACCATATATTTT
TRBD1,TRBV19,TRBJ1-1,.,CASSVDREVSEAFF,TGTGCCAGTAGTGTGGACAGGGAAGTTTCTGAAGCTTTCTTT
TRBD2,TRBV5-1,TRBJ2-4,few,CASNPGTSGAIAKNIQYF,TGCGCCAGCAACCCCGGGACTAGCGGGGCAATAGCCAAAAACATTCAGTACTTC
.,TRBV15,TRBJ2-1,.,CATSRDRGASSYNEQFF,TGTGCCACCAGCAGAGATCGCGGGGCGAGCTCCTACAATGAGCAGTTCTTC
.,TRBV5-1,TRBJ1-1,many,CASSLPDGTEAFF,TGCGCCAGCAGCTTGCCCGACGGGACTGAAGCTTTCTTT
.,TRBV30,TRBJ2-7,.,CAVNPATSSYEQYF,TGTGCAGTGAACCCGGCCACGAGCTCCTACGAGCAGTACTTC
TRBD2,TRBV10-3,TRBJ2-5,many,CAISETGLAEETQYF,TGTGCCATCAGTGAGACGGGACTAGCGGAAGAGACCCAGTACTTC
.,TRBV10-3,TRBJ1-1,few,CAISWGDEGTEAFF,TGTGCCATCAGTTGGGGGGACGAAGGGACTGAAGCTTTCTTT
TRBD1,TRBV28,TRBJ1-1,many,CASRSTGETEAFF,TGTGCCAGCAGATCTACAGGGGAAACTGAAGCTTTCTTT
.,TRBV6-5,TRBJ1-2,many,CASSSFKAQGNYGYTF,TGTGCCAGCAGTTCCTTTAAGGCTCAGGGAAACTATGGCTACACCTTC
.,TRBV5-5,TRBJ2-5,.,CASSQVPQETQYF,TGCGCCAGCAGCCAAGTGCCCCAAGAGACCCAGTACTTC
TRBD1,TRBV5-6,TRBJ1-1,few,CASSFSVGQGLTEAFF,TGTGCCAGCAGCTTTTCCGTGGGACAGGGCCTCACTGAAGCTTTCTTT
TRBD1,TRBV27,TRBJ2-2,many,CASRQGANPGELFF,TGTGCCAGCCGACAGGGGGCGAACCCCGGGGAGCTGTTTTTT
TRBD1,TRBV28,TRBJ2-5,many,CASSPTSKQGYQETQYF,TGTGCCAGCAGCCCTACAAGCAAACAGGGGTACCAAGAGACCCAGTACTTC
.,TRBV5-1,TRBJ2-3,.,CASSLEGDTQYF,TGCGCCAGCAGCTTGGAGGGAGATACGCAGTATTTT